This T cell receptor beta chain is from a study of OX40 agonist ivuxolimab in advanced cancers. The overall study: Ivuxolimab, an agonist antibody against OX40 (CD134), was given to patients. Males comprised over 80% of the group, whose mean age was about 61 years (range roughly 20 to 85). Study results and caveats: Compared with others, partial responders at 0.1-3.0 mg/kg displayed clonal expansion among the lowest. Some nonresponders likewise displayed low normalized T-cell clonal expansion.

Libraries were prepared by immunoSEQ multiplex PCR; TCRdb keeps only in-frame clonotypes and omits some of them. The sample has around 19,000 clones; 74% are singletons. The CDR3 extends over 17 amino acids. CDR1 MDHEN and CDR2 SYDVKM come from the germline V gene. The V and J ends lost 1 base and 0 bases respectively, with 10 bases between them. Comment on this clone: Its antigen is undetermined.

The TCR was taken from an adult with an advanced solid tumor such as melanoma, head and neck, liver or kidney cancer. V and J are TRBV28 and TRBJ1-6; weak D call: TRBD1 (5 bases). The material was CD4+ or CD8+ T cells sorted from blood, obtained in a trial of the OX40 agonist ivuxolimab. Here the CDR3 DNA reads TGTGCCAGCAGTTTATTGGCTGACAGCTCCTATAATTCACCCCTCCACTTT. Its protein product is CASSLLADSSYNSPLHF.